Listed below are T cell receptor beta chains from one sample, sequenced in a study of cytomegalovirus exposure and HLA in healthy donors. Some clones are missing from TCRdb's copy, which holds only in-frame ones; the method was immunoSEQ multiplex PCR. The data contain fewer than 250,000 clones, about 80% of them singletons. The sample taken for sequencing was PBMCs. These receptors were taken from a woman between 25 and 40 years old in good health and CMV-seropositive. CDR3s include the opening cysteine and the closing phenylalanine or tryptophan. The D gene is left open where the match is weak. Where a row states a size, it is once, few, many or the class of an expanded clone; other rows omit it.

CDR3 protein: CASSQSRTETYEQYF
CDR3 DNA: TGTGCCAGCAGCCAATCAAGGACAGAAACCTACGAGCAGTACTTC
J gene: TRBJ2-7
D gene: NA
clone size: NA
V gene: TRBV16

CDR3 protein: CASSEVAGGRNEQFF
CDR3 DNA: TGCGCCAGCAGTGAGGTCGCGGGGGGGCGGAATGAGCAGTTCTTC
J gene: TRBJ2-1
D gene: TRBD2
clone size: NA
V gene: TRBV10-1

CDR3 protein: CASRLQGTHGYTF
CDR3 DNA: TGTGCCAGCAGATTACAGGGGACTCATGGCTACACCTTC
J gene: TRBJ1-2
D gene: TRBD1
clone size: NA
V gene: TRBV6-5

CDR3 protein: CASSPAGGSYNEQFF
CDR3 DNA: TGTGCCAGCAGCCCTGCCGGAGGATCCTACAATGAGCAGTTCTTC
J gene: TRBJ2-1
D gene: NA
clone size: NA
V gene: TRBV9

CDR3 protein: CASSLGGSNEQFF
CDR3 DNA: TGTGCCAGCAGCTTGGGAGGGAGCAATGAGCAGTTCTTC
J gene: TRBJ2-1
D gene: TRBD2
clone size: NA
V gene: TRBV7-3

CDR3 protein: CASSSSGTGRAHEQFF
CDR3 DNA: TGTGCCAGCAGCTCCTCCGGGACAGGGAGGGCACATGAGCAGTTCTTC
J gene: TRBJ2-1
D gene: TRBD1
clone size: NA
V gene: TRBV4-2

CDR3 protein: CASSSQGPGTEAFF
CDR3 DNA: TGTGCCAGCAGCTCACAGGGTCCAGGGACTGAAGCTTTCTTT
J gene: TRBJ1-1
D gene: NA
clone size: NA
V gene: TRBV7-9

CDR3 protein: CASSPRTSGGRDEQFF
CDR3 DNA: TGTGCCAGCAGCCCGAGGACTAGCGGGGGCCGGGATGAGCAGTTCTTC
J gene: TRBJ2-1
D gene: TRBD2
clone size: NA
V gene: TRBV7-6

CDR3 protein: CASRSGQGRTGELFF
CDR3 DNA: TGTGCCAGCAGAAGTGGACAGGGCAGAACCGGGGAGCTGTTTTTT
J gene: TRBJ2-2
D gene: TRBD1
clone size: NA
V gene: TRBV6-6

CDR3 protein: CASSLESSGRSNEQFF
CDR3 DNA: TGTGCCAGCAGCTTAGAGAGTAGCGGGAGATCCAATGAGCAGTTCTTC
J gene: TRBJ2-1
D gene: TRBD2
clone size: NA
V gene: TRBV11-2

CDR3 protein: CASNKREGAHEQFF
CDR3 DNA: TGTGCCAGCAACAAGCGGGAGGGGGCCCATGAGCAGTTCTTC
J gene: TRBJ2-1
D gene: TRBD2
clone size: NA
V gene: TRBV7-8

CDR3 protein: CASSSQETQYF
CDR3 DNA: TGTGCCAGCAGCTCACAAGAGACCCAGTACTTC
J gene: TRBJ2-5
D gene: NA
clone size: NA
V gene: TRBV9

CDR3 protein: CASSFDRGTDTQYF
CDR3 DNA: TGTGCCAGCAGTTTCGACAGGGGGACAGATACGCAGTATTTT
J gene: TRBJ2-3
D gene: TRBD1
clone size: NA
V gene: TRBV6-6

CDR3 protein: CASSVVGAQETQYF
CDR3 DNA: TGTGCCAGCAGTGTAGTAGGAGCCCAAGAGACCCAGTACTTC
J gene: TRBJ2-5
D gene: NA
clone size: few
V gene: TRBV5-4

CDR3 protein: CASSVEGDRGYGYTF
CDR3 DNA: TGTGCCAGCAGCGTAGAAGGGGACAGGGGCTATGGCTACACCTTC
J gene: TRBJ1-2
D gene: TRBD1
clone size: NA
V gene: TRBV9

CDR3 protein: CASSSRRQFYGYTF
CDR3 DNA: TGTGCCAGCAGTTCTCGGAGACAGTTCTATGGCTACACCTTC
J gene: TRBJ1-2
D gene: NA
clone size: NA
V gene: TRBV28

CDR3 protein: CASSARDEQFF
CDR3 DNA: TGTGCCAGCAGCGCCCGGGATGAGCAGTTCTTC
J gene: TRBJ2-1
D gene: NA
clone size: few
V gene: TRBV11-3

CDR3 protein: CASSYPPGTDTQYF
CDR3 DNA: TGTGCCAGCAGTTACCCCCCCGGCACAGATACGCAGTATTTT
J gene: TRBJ2-3
D gene: NA
clone size: once
V gene: TRBV6-6

CDR3 protein: CASSWAGGTSGYTF
CDR3 DNA: TGCGCCAGCAGCTGGGCAGGGGGTACATCGGGCTACACCTTC
J gene: TRBJ1-2
D gene: TRBD1
clone size: NA
V gene: TRBV5-1

CDR3 protein: CASSLTGSQETQYF
CDR3 DNA: TGTGCCAGCAGCTTAACAGGGTCCCAAGAGACCCAGTACTTC
J gene: TRBJ2-5
D gene: NA
clone size: NA
V gene: TRBV2

CDR3 protein: CASSLGGGTYEQYF
CDR3 DNA: TGCGCCAGCAGCTTAGGCGGGGGGACCTACGAGCAGTACTTC
J gene: TRBJ2-7
D gene: TRBD2
clone size: NA
V gene: TRBV5-1

CDR3 protein: CASSADRGRVEAFF
CDR3 DNA: TGTGCCAGTAGTGCAGACAGGGGTCGTGTTGAAGCTTTCTTT
J gene: TRBJ1-1
D gene: TRBD1
clone size: NA
V gene: TRBV19

CDR3 protein: CASSPYVDRADWGQFF
CDR3 DNA: TGTGCCAGCAGCCCCTACGTTGACAGGGCCGACTGGGGGCAGTTCTTC
J gene: TRBJ2-1
D gene: TRBD1
clone size: NA
V gene: TRBV14

CDR3 protein: CASSPGGGGNTEAFF
CDR3 DNA: TGCGCCAGCAGCCCGGGCGGGGGGGGGAACACTGAAGCTTTCTTT
J gene: TRBJ1-1
D gene: NA
clone size: NA
V gene: TRBV4-1

CDR3 protein: CASSESDRLETQYF
CDR3 DNA: TGCGCCAGCAGTGAGTCGGACAGGTTAGAGACCCAGTACTTC
J gene: TRBJ2-5
D gene: TRBD1
clone size: few
V gene: TRBV10-1

CDR3 protein: CASSMSSGPYEQYF
CDR3 DNA: TGTGCCAGTAGTATGTCCTCAGGGCCTTACGAGCAGTACTTC
J gene: TRBJ2-7
D gene: NA
clone size: few
V gene: TRBV19

CDR3 protein: CASSIDLAGGGNEQFF
CDR3 DNA: TGTGCCAGTAGTATAGATCTAGCGGGAGGGGGCAATGAGCAGTTCTTC
J gene: TRBJ2-1
D gene: TRBD2
clone size: NA
V gene: TRBV19

CDR3 protein: CASSDPGDYGYTF
CDR3 DNA: TGTGCCAGCAGTGATCCAGGCGACTATGGCTACACCTTC
J gene: TRBJ1-2
D gene: NA
clone size: NA
V gene: TRBV25-1

CDR3 protein: CASNSWAGEDEQYF
CDR3 DNA: TGTGCCAGCAATTCGTGGGCAGGGGAAGACGAGCAGTACTTC
J gene: TRBJ2-7
D gene: NA
clone size: NA
V gene: TRBV6-1

CDR3 protein: CASSQPSGGGETQYF
CDR3 DNA: TGCGCCAGCAGCCAACCTAGCGGGGGGGGAGAGACCCAGTACTTC
J gene: TRBJ2-5
D gene: TRBD2
clone size: NA
V gene: TRBV4-1

CDR3 protein: CASSEVGAGDEKLFF
CDR3 DNA: TGTGCCAGCAGTGAAGTGGGGGCGGGGGATGAAAAACTGTTTTTT
J gene: TRBJ1-4
D gene: NA
clone size: NA
V gene: TRBV6-1

CDR3 protein: CASSDGGAYNEQFF
CDR3 DNA: TGTGCCAGCAGTGACGGGGGGGCCTACAATGAGCAGTTCTTC
J gene: TRBJ2-1
D gene: TRBD2
clone size: NA
V gene: TRBV6-4

CDR3 protein: CASSLGQGLILTTGEQYF
CDR3 DNA: TGCGCCAGCAGCCTTGGTCAGGGATTGATACTAACGACAGGCGAGCAGTACTTC
J gene: TRBJ2-7
D gene: NA
clone size: NA
V gene: TRBV5-1

CDR3 protein: CASSLVMGSRTEAFF
CDR3 DNA: TGTGCCAGCAGCTTGGTGATGGGGAGTCGGACTGAAGCTTTCTTT
J gene: TRBJ1-1
D gene: NA
clone size: NA
V gene: TRBV5-8

CDR3 protein: CASSAQGGSGYGYTF
CDR3 DNA: TGTGCCAGCAGCGCCCAGGGGGGTAGTGGCTATGGCTACACCTTC
J gene: TRBJ1-2
D gene: TRBD1
clone size: NA
V gene: TRBV9

CDR3 protein: CAISIPGGNSPLHF
CDR3 DNA: TGTGCCATCAGTATCCCAGGGGGGAATTCACCCCTCCACTTT
J gene: TRBJ1-6
D gene: TRBD1
clone size: NA
V gene: TRBV10-3

CDR3 protein: CASSLQGTSYEQYF
CDR3 DNA: TGTGCCAGCAGCCTACAGGGGACCTCCTACGAGCAGTACTTC
J gene: TRBJ2-7
D gene: TRBD1
clone size: NA
V gene: TRBV28

CDR3 protein: CASSLRLPQETQYF
CDR3 DNA: TGTGCCAGCAGCTTAAGACTCCCCCAAGAGACCCAGTACTTC
J gene: TRBJ2-5
D gene: NA
clone size: NA
V gene: TRBV7-3

CDR3 protein: CASSDGQGAGGYTF
CDR3 DNA: TGTGCCAGCAGCGACGGACAGGGGGCTGGGGGCTACACCTTC
J gene: TRBJ1-2
D gene: TRBD1
clone size: NA
V gene: TRBV7-9

CDR3 protein: CASSLQGYNEQFF
CDR3 DNA: TGTGCCAGCAGCTTACAGGGTTACAATGAGCAGTTCTTC
J gene: TRBJ2-1
D gene: NA
clone size: NA
V gene: TRBV5-4

CDR3 protein: CASSLLGEGGAEQYF
CDR3 DNA: TGTGCCAGCAGCTTACTTGGGGAGGGAGGCGCCGAGCAGTACTTC
J gene: TRBJ2-7
D gene: TRBD2
clone size: NA
V gene: TRBV5-4

CDR3 protein: CASSQAGPGDEQYF
CDR3 DNA: TGCGCCAGCAGCCAAGCTGGCCCGGGGGACGAGCAGTACTTC
J gene: TRBJ2-7
D gene: NA
clone size: NA
V gene: TRBV4-1

CDR3 protein: CASSVTGFGYTF
CDR3 DNA: TGTGCCAGCAGCGTAACAGGGTTCGGCTACACCTTC
J gene: TRBJ1-2
D gene: NA
clone size: NA
V gene: TRBV9

CDR3 protein: CASRGTGQETQYF
CDR3 DNA: TGTGCCAGCAGGGGGACAGGACAAGAGACCCAGTACTTC
J gene: TRBJ2-5
D gene: TRBD1
clone size: NA
V gene: TRBV28

CDR3 protein: CASGTGPKPQHF
CDR3 DNA: TGTGCCAGTGGGACAGGGCCAAAGCCCCAGCATTTT
J gene: TRBJ1-5
D gene: TRBD1
clone size: once
V gene: TRBV28

CDR3 protein: CASSSSGGDYGYTF
CDR3 DNA: TGTGCCAGCAGCTCCTCAGGGGGCGACTATGGCTACACCTTC
J gene: TRBJ1-2
D gene: TRBD1
clone size: NA
V gene: TRBV9

CDR3 protein: CASPAGGVDNEQFF
CDR3 DNA: TGTGCCAGCCCAGCGGGAGGGGTTGACAATGAGCAGTTCTTC
J gene: TRBJ2-1
D gene: TRBD2
clone size: NA
V gene: TRBV2

CDR3 protein: CASSYNGRAGYEQYF
CDR3 DNA: TGTGCCAGCAGTTACAACGGGAGGGCCGGTTACGAGCAGTACTTC
J gene: TRBJ2-7
D gene: TRBD2
clone size: NA
V gene: TRBV6-5

CDR3 protein: CASSLGGGNTEAFF
CDR3 DNA: TGCGCCAGCAGCTTGGGAGGAGGGAACACTGAAGCTTTCTTT
J gene: TRBJ1-1
D gene: NA
clone size: NA
V gene: TRBV5-1

CDR3 protein: CASSLEGSNYGYTF
CDR3 DNA: TGCGCCAGCAGCTTGGAGGGGTCTAACTATGGCTACACCTTC
J gene: TRBJ1-2
D gene: NA
clone size: NA
V gene: TRBV5-1

CDR3 protein: CASSLIPGQTEAFF
CDR3 DNA: TGTGCCAGCAGCTTGATTCCCGGACAGACTGAAGCTTTCTTT
J gene: TRBJ1-1
D gene: NA
clone size: NA
V gene: TRBV11-2

CDR3 protein: CASTRTSGGHYEQYF
CDR3 DNA: TGTGCCAGCACCCGAACGAGCGGGGGGCATTACGAGCAGTACTTC
J gene: TRBJ2-7
D gene: TRBD2
clone size: NA
V gene: TRBV6-1

CDR3 protein: CASSEGAAQAQYF
CDR3 DNA: TGTGCCAGCAGTGAAGGAGCCGCTCAGGCCCAGTACTTC
J gene: TRBJ2-5
D gene: NA
clone size: NA
V gene: TRBV2